The next 16 T cell receptor beta chains were all read from a single sample in a study of cytomegalovirus exposure and HLA in healthy donors. This PCR relied on a set of 60 Vbeta primers and 13 Jbeta primers. Assay used: immunoSEQ multiplex PCR; TCRdb lists only in-frame clones, some missing. The sample holds fewer than 200,000 clones, approximately 80% seen once. The material sequenced was PBMCs. These TCRs come from a man between 18 and 35 years old in good health and CMV-seropositive.

This chain connects TRBV20-1 to TRBJ1-2; maybe TRBD1 (5 bases). Trimming left V 3 bases short and J 5 bases short, with 7 bases between. Germline loops: CDR1 DFQATT, CDR2 SNEGSKA (reference sequence). The length of the CDR3 is 11 residues. The CDR3 loop is CSASQGYGYTF. CDR3 coding DNA: TGCAGTGCTAGCCAGGGTTATGGCTACACCTTC.

V is TRBV18 and J is TRBJ1-5; D may be TRBD1 (6 bases). This CDR3 comprises 15 residues. Trimming left V 4 bases short and J 11 bases short, with 21 bases between. Germline V gene lookup returns CDR1 KGHSH and CDR2 LQKENI. The CDR3 nucleotides read TGTGCCAGCTCACAGCGGGACACCGGTCCGGGAACCCAGCATTTT. It specifies CASSQRDTGPGTQHF.

V usage is TRBV29-1 and J usage is TRBJ1-5, with D possibly matching TRBD1 (5 bases). Trimming pared 7 bases from V and 2 bases from J, leaving 9 bases between. CDR3 length: 12 residues. Looked up from germline, CDR1 is SQVTM and CDR2 is ANQGSEA. The CDR3, as DNA: TGCAGCGCTAAGACAGGCAATCAGCCCCAGCATTTT. Amino acids: CSAKTGNQPQHF.

This chain joins TRBV6-5 and TRBJ1-2; D call uncertain. The CDR3 extends over 12 amino acids. V dropped 6 bases and J dropped 7 bases, with 12 bases sitting between them. Germline V gene sequence: CDR1 MNHEY, CDR2 SVGAGI. CDR3 bases: TGTGCCAGCAGGGCCACAGTGATTGGCTACACCTTC. The encoded protein is CASRATVIGYTF.

V is TRBV27 and J is TRBJ1-1; 9 positions match TRBD1. The J segment lost 4 bases and the V segment lost 6 bases, leaving 3 bases of the junction unmatched. Germline V gene lookup returns CDR1 MNHEY and CDR2 SMNVEV (reference sequence). This CDR3 region has 13 residues. Here the CDR3 DNA reads TGTGCCAGCAGACCGACAGGGGGCACTGAAGCTTTCTTT. It is translated as CASRPTGGTEAFF.

There are a few counts of this clone. This chain connects TRBV10-3 to TRBJ1-4, with D possibly TRBD1 on 5 matching bases. Germline-derived CDR1 and CDR2 are ENHRY and SYGVKD. The length of the CDR3 is 15 residues. Trimming stripped 6 bases from V and 0 bases from J, with 11 bases between. The CDR3 loop is CAISADRTTNEKLFF. The DNA of the CDR3 is TGTGCCATCAGCGCAGACAGAACAACTAATGAAAAACTGTTTTTT.

V gene TRBV29-1 combines with J gene TRBJ2-7; 7 nucleotides match TRBD1. The CDR3 extends over 14 amino acids. With 6 bases clipped from V and 0 bases from J, the junction kept 8 bases outside the gene matches. Germline CDR1 is SQVTM and CDR2 is ANQGSEA. The CDR3 is CSVPGQSSSYEQYF. The DNA for the CDR3 is TGCAGCGTCCCGGGACAGTCCTCCTCCTACGAGCAGTACTTC.

The chain combines TRBV29-1 with TRBJ1-1, with 8 bases matching TRBD1. V gave up 7 bases and J gave up 0 bases; unmatched junction bases: 4. This CDR3 is built from 13 residues. Germline CDR1 SQVTM, CDR2 ANQGSEA. The DNA for the CDR3 is TGCAGCGCTTACAGGGGGATGAACACTGAAGCTTTCTTT. It translates to CSAYRGMNTEAFF.

The rearrangement links TRBV12-5 to TRBJ1-1; TRBD1 agrees at 7 bases. The length of the CDR3 is 16 residues. Germline loops: CDR1 LGHNT, CDR2 FRNRAP. V lost 1 base and J lost 1; bases outside the gene matches: 6. The CDR3 DNA follows: TGTGCTAGTGGTTTGGGACAGGGAGGAGGGAACACTGAAGCTTTCTTT. Translated: CASGLGQGGGNTEAFF.

This clone was seen a few times. The J gene is TRBJ1-4, the V gene TRBV27; weak D call: TRBD1 (5 bases). This CDR3 is 14 amino acids long. Trimming shortened V by 3 bases and J by 7 bases, and 12 bases separated the two germline ends. Per the germline V gene, CDR1 is MNHEY and CDR2 is SMNVEV (reference sequence). The CDR3 here is CASSFGYRSEKLFF. In DNA, the CDR3 is TGTGCCAGCAGTTTCGGCTACAGGAGTGAAAAACTGTTTTTT.

V and J are TRBV18 and TRBJ2-7, with TRBD1 matching over 9 bases. V was clipped by 3 bases and J by 2 bases; unmatched bases: 2. The CDR3 length is 14 residues. Germline lookup yields CDR1 KGHSH and CDR2 LQKENI. In nucleotides, the CDR3 is TGTGCCAGCTCACCCGGACAGGGGCCCTACGAGCAGTACTTC. Protein product: CASSPGQGPYEQYF.

A single count supports this clone. The chain employs TRBV27 and TRBJ1-1; a possible D gene is TRBD1 (6 bases). V was clipped by 6 bases and J by 0 bases, with 8 bases between them. This CDR3 contains 13 residues. CDR1 MNHEY and CDR2 SMNVEV come from the germline V gene (reference sequence). CDR3 sequence: CASSHRVNTEAFF. The CDR3 DNA follows: TGTGCCAGCAGCCACAGGGTGAACACTGAAGCTTTCTTT.

The genes are TRBV30 and TRBJ2-1; TRBD2 matches 9 bases. V dropped 5 bases and J dropped 4; count of bases not matched to a gene: 9. Per the germline V gene, CDR1 is GTSNPN and CDR2 is SVGIG (reference sequence). CDR3 length: 15 amino acids. In DNA, the CDR3 is TGTGCCTGGGGCCTGGGAGCGGGAGGTTACAATGAGCAGTTCTTC. Amino acid sequence: CAWGLGAGGYNEQFF.

The J gene is TRBJ2-7, the V gene TRBV27, with 7 bases identical to TRBD1. CDR3 length equals 14 residues. Trimming at V came to 5 bases and at J to 1 base, leaving 5 bases not matched to a gene. Germline V lookup: CDR1 MNHEY, CDR2 SMNVEV (reference sequence). Written as DNA, the CDR3 is TGTGCCAGCAGTGACAGGGTACGGTCCTACGAGCAGTACTTC. Translating it yields CASSDRVRSYEQYF.

V is TRBV30 and J is TRBJ2-3; D remains ambiguous. Germline loops: CDR1 GTSNPN, CDR2 SVGIG (reference sequence). Trimming cost V 0 bases and J 0 bases, with 7 bases left between them. The CDR3 loop spans 14 amino acids. CDR3 protein: CAWSVEASTDTQYF. CDR3 bases: TGTGCCTGGAGTGTAGAGGCTAGCACAGATACGCAGTATTTT. The full variable domain, with the rest looked up from reference TRBV30 and TRBJ2-3, is SQTIHQWPATLVQPVGSPLSLECTVEGTSNPNLYWYRQAAGRGLQLLFYSVGIGQISSEVPQNLSASRPQDRQFILSSKKLLLSDSGFYLCAWSVEASTDTQYFGPGTRLTVL.

This clone appeared a single time. The chain uses TRBV29-1 and TRBJ2-2; a possible D gene is TRBD1 (6 bases). The germline V gene encodes CDR1 SQVTM and CDR2 ANQGSEA. CDR3 size: 13 residues. Trimming shortened V by 6 bases and J by 5 bases, and 13 bases separated the two germline ends. The CDR3 DNA follows: TGCAGCGTGAGAGCAACAGGGACCGGGGAGCTGTTTTTT. Amino acids: CSVRATGTGELFF.